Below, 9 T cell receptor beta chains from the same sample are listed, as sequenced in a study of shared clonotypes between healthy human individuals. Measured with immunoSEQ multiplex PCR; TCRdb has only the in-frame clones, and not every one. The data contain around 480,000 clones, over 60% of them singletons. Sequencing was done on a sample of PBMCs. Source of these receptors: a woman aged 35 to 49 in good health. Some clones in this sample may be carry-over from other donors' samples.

CDR3 in DNA: TGTGCCAGCAGTTTCCATGGGGCGAGGACTGAAGCTTTCTTT. Translating it yields CASSFHGARTEAFF. This chain links TRBV27 with TRBJ1-1; TRBD1 might be the D (5 bases). The CDR3 has 14 residues. V was trimmed by 3 bases and J by 5 bases, leaving 13 bases between them. Germline CDR1 and CDR2: MNHEY and SMNVEV (reference sequence).

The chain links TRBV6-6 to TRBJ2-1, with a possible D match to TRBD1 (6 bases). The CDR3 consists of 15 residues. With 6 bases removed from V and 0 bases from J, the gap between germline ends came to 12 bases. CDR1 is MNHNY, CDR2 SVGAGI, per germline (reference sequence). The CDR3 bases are TGTGCCAGCAGACGGACAGCCGACTCCTACAATGAGCAGTTCTTC. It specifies CASRRTADSYNEQFF.

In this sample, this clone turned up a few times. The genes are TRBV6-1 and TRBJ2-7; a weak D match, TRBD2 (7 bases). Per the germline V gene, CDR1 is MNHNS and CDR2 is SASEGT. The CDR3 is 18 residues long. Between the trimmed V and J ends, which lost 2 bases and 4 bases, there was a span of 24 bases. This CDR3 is CASSESPAVAGARYEQYF. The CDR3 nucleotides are TGTGCCAGCAGTGAATCTCCCGCTGTGGCGGGGGCCCGATACGAGCAGTACTTC.

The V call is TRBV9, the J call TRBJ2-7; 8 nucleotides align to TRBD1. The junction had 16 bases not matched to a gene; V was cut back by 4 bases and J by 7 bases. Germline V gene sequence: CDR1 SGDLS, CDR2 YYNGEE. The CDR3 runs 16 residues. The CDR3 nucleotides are TGTGCCAGCAGCCCCACGGGGGCAGGACAGGGCCGGGAGCAGTACTTC. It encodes CASSPTGAGQGREQYF. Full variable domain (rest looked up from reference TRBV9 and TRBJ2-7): DSGVTQTPKHLITATGQRVTLRCSPRSGDLSVYWYQQSLDQGLQFLIQYYNGEERAKGNILERFSAQQFPDLHSELNLSSLELGDSALYFCASSPTGAGQGREQYFGPGTRLTVT.

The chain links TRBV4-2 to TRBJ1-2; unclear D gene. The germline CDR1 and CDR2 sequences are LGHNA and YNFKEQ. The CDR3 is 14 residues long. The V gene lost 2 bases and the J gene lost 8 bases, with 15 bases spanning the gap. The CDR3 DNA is TGTGCCAGCAGCCAACCAACCAAGGGTTACGGCTACACCTTC. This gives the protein CASSQPTKGYGYTF.

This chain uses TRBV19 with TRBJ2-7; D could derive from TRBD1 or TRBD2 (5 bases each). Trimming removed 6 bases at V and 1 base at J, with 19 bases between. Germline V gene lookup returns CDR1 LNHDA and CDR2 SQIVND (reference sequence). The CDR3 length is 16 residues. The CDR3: CASSSDFGTGSYEQYF. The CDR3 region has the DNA TGTGCCAGTAGCAGTGATTTCGGGACGGGGTCCTACGAGCAGTACTTC.

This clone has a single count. DNA of the CDR3: TGTGCCAGCAGCGCGCGACAGGGCGTCTTCTATGGCTACACCTTC. It specifies CASSARQGVFYGYTF. The rearrangement uses TRBV9 and TRBJ1-2; 7 bases match TRBD1. The CDR3 has 15 amino acids. From germline, CDR1 is SGDLS and CDR2 YYNGEE. V dropped 3 bases and J dropped 4; count of bases not matched to a gene: 9.

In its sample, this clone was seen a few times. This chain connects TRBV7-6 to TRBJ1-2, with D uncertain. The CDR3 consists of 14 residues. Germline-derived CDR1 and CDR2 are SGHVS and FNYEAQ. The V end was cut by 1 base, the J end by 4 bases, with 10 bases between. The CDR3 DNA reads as TGTGCCAGCAGCTTAGACCCCGGGTCCTATGGCTACACCTTC. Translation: CASSLDPGSYGYTF.

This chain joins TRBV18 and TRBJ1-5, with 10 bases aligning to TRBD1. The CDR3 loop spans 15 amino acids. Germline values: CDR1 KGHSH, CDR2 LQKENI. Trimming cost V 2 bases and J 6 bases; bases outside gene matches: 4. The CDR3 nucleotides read TGTGCCAGCTCACCAGTCGGACAGGGGGGTCAGCCCCAGCATTTT. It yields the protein CASSPVGQGGQPQHF.